The 21 T cell receptor beta chains below were found in one sample sequenced in a study of PD-1 blockade in classical Hodgkin lymphoma. Documented time point: cycle 4 day 1 (C4D1), after more than 5 weeks of nivolumab. Each patient experienced a relapse that followed autologous stem cell transplantation, and brentuximab vedotin exposure varied. TCRdb keeps only in-frame clones here, not all; method: immunoSEQ multiplex PCR. The sample lists some 52,000 clones; around nine tenths were seen once. This specimen was peripheral blood mononuclear cells (PBMCs), taken before the fourth cycle of nivolumab. All receptors derive from a human donor with classical Hodgkin lymphoma.

Concerning this clone: This specimen includes other DNA sequences encoding the same CDR3. The chain links TRBV18 to TRBJ2-5; D is perhaps TRBD2 (5 bases). The CDR3 extends over 12 amino acids. Trimming shortened V by 3 bases and J by 3 bases, and 5 bases separated the two germline ends. Germline CDR1 reads KGHSH; CDR2 reads LQKENI. CDR3 sequence: CASSPGKETQYF. The CDR3 nucleotides read TGTGCCAGCTCACCCGGGAAAGAGACCCAGTACTTC.

J is TRBJ1-2 and V is TRBV19, with D maybe TRBD1 (5 bases). Germline loops: CDR1 LNHDA, CDR2 SQIVND (reference sequence). The CDR3 totals 12 residues. Between the trimmed V and J ends, which lost 3 bases and 8 bases, there was a span of 10 bases. The CDR3 DNA is TGTGCCAGTAGTATTCAGGGAGGAGGCTACACCTTC. Translated, it gives CASSIQGGGYTF. The entire variable domain, with the rest obtained from reference TRBV19 and TRBJ1-2, is as follows: DGGITQSPKYLFRKEGQNVTLSCEQNLNHDAMYWYRQDPGQGLRLIYYSQIVNDFQKGDIAEGYSVSREKKESFPLTVTSAQKNPTAFYLCASSIQGGGYTFGSGTRLTVV.

The gene calls are TRBV27 and TRBJ2-6; D call uncertain. The CDR3 contains 15 residues. The germline V and J ends were trimmed by 6 bases and 0 bases, with 9 bases remaining between them. In germline, CDR1 is MNHEY, CDR2 SMNVEV (reference sequence). As DNA, the CDR3 is TGTGCCAGCAGACCGAGGAACTCTGGGGCCAACGTCCTGACTTTC. Amino acid sequence: CASRPRNSGANVLTF.

The chain uses TRBV7-3 and TRBJ1-3; 7 bases map to TRBD1. Trimming took 5 bases from V and 8 from J; bases not matched to a gene: 18. The germline gives CDR1 SGHTA, CDR2 FQGTGA. The CDR3 contains 17 residues. CDR3 region: CASSLSGQQSSRYTIYF. As DNA, the CDR3 is TGTGCCAGCAGCCTTTCGGGACAGCAATCGTCGCGCTACACCATATATTTT.

V is TRBV14 and J is TRBJ1-1; D is unclear. The CDR3 is made up of 12 amino acids. CDR1 and CDR2 (germline): SGHDN, FVKESK. Trimming shortened V by 2 bases and J by 12 bases, and 13 bases separated the two germline ends. The CDR3 DNA is TGTGCCAGCAGCCAAAGTAGGGTATGGACTTTCTTT. This encodes CASSQSRVWTFF.

V is TRBV6-5 and J is TRBJ2-1; TRBD2 might be the D (5 bases). Trimming cost V 6 bases and J 6 bases, with 18 bases left between them. Germline assignment: CDR1 MNHEY and CDR2 SVGAGI. The CDR3 has 15 amino acids. CDR3 DNA: TGTGCCAGCAGAGCGGTAGAATACCCTATCAATGAGCAGTTCTTC. The encoded protein is CASRAVEYPINEQFF.

The chain couples TRBV19 to TRBJ2-3, with D tentatively TRBD1 (6 bases). Germline V gene data show CDR1 as LNHDA and CDR2 as SQIVND (reference sequence). This CDR3 is built from 15 residues. Trimming pared 4 bases from V and 3 bases from J, leaving 14 bases between. This CDR3 reads CASSKTGLGTDTQYF. CDR3 bases: TGTGCCAGTAGTAAAACAGGGCTTGGGACAGATACGCAGTATTTT.

This chain joins TRBV27 and TRBJ1-5, with D possibly being TRBD1 (6 bases). Trimming removed 9 bases from V and 7 bases from J, with 19 bases in between. The CDR3 has 14 residues. Germline CDR1 is MNHEY and CDR2 is SMNVEV (reference sequence). CDR3: CASKDSGMGQPQHF. The CDR3 region has the DNA TGTGCCAGTAAGGACAGCGGGATGGGGCAGCCCCAGCATTTT.

The chain carries TRBV5-1 and TRBJ1-2; D perhaps matches TRBD1 (5 bases). Trimming took off 4 bases at V and 0 bases at J, with 10 bases between the two ends. Germline V gives CDR1 SGHRS, CDR2 YFSETQ. The CDR3 contains 14 residues. CDR3 DNA sequence: TGCGCCAGCAGCCCGACAGCCCCTAACTATGGCTACACCTTC. Protein product: CASSPTAPNYGYTF.

V usage is TRBV5-5 and J usage is TRBJ1-5; TRBD1 agrees at 7 bases. Trimming removed 4 bases from V and 4 bases from J; junction bases left unmatched: 8. Germline assignment: CDR1 SGHKS and CDR2 YYEKEE (reference sequence). The CDR3 covers 15 residues. The CDR3 sequence is CASSPVPGGNQPQHF. DNA of the CDR3: TGTGCCAGCAGCCCTGTCCCAGGGGGTAATCAGCCCCAGCATTTT.

This rearrangement joins TRBV29-1 to TRBJ2-2, with unresolved D. There are 14 residues in the CDR3. Germline loops: CDR1 SQVTM, CDR2 ANQGSEA. Trimming took 1 base from V and 5 from J, leaving 11 bases between them. The CDR3 DNA reads TGCAGCGTTGAAGTGGGCTATAATACCGGGGAGCTGTTTTTT. It codes for CSVEVGYNTGELFF.

J is TRBJ2-4 and V is TRBV5-5, with D hard to call. CDR3 length equals 14 residues. The V gene's germline CDR1 is SGHKS and CDR2 YYEKEE (reference sequence). With 5 bases removed from V and 0 bases from J, the gap between germline ends came to 9 bases. CDR3 loop: CASSPDGAKNIQYF. The CDR3 nucleotides read TGTGCCAGCAGTCCGGACGGAGCCAAAAACATTCAGTACTTC.

This rearrangement joins TRBV21-1 to TRBJ2-7; the table calls TRBD2, which could not be checked here. TRBV21-1 constitutes a pseudogene. The CDR3 is made up of 15 amino acids. CDR3 sequence: CASSLALAVLVEQYF. The CDR3 coding sequence is TGTGCCAGCAGCCTCGCACTAGCAGTTCTTGTGGAGCAGTACTTC.

This clone is medium-sized by share. J is TRBJ1-4 and V is TRBV19; possibly TRBD1 for D (5 bases). The CDR3 spans 14 residues. The germline V and J ends were trimmed by 3 bases and 5 bases, with 10 bases remaining between them. Germline CDR1 is LNHDA and CDR2 is SQIVND (reference sequence). The CDR3 sequence is CASSIWDRNEKLFF. CDR3 sequence (DNA): TGTGCCAGTAGTATTTGGGACCGGAATGAAAAACTGTTTTTT.

The gene calls are TRBV7-8 and TRBJ2-1; D is tentatively TRBD1 or TRBD2 (5 bases each). CDR1 is SGHVS and CDR2 is FQNEAQ in the germline V gene. V was trimmed by 5 bases and J by 9 bases, leaving 11 bases between them. The length of the CDR3 is 12 residues. CDR3 amino acids: CASSRLRGEQFF. The DNA for the CDR3 is TGTGCCAGCAGCCGCTTGAGGGGTGAGCAGTTCTTC.

The rearrangement links TRBV19 to TRBJ2-3; TRBD1 matches 7 bases. Trimming at V came to 7 bases and at J to 2 bases, leaving 18 bases not matched to a gene. This CDR3 is built from 18 residues. The germline V gene has CDR1 LNHDA and CDR2 SQIVND (reference sequence). CDR3 in amino acids: CASTIRGLGQLITDTQYF. CDR3 in DNA: TGTGCCAGTACTATTAGAGGTTTGGGACAGCTAATCACAGATACGCAGTATTTT.

The chain combines TRBV27 with TRBJ2-7; TRBD2 matches 7 bases. The CDR3 spans 16 residues. The V gene end was trimmed by 3 bases and the J gene end by 0 bases; junction bases not matched to a gene: 8. In germline, CDR1 is MNHEY, CDR2 SMNVEV (reference sequence). The CDR3 region is CASSFSSGTSSYEQYF. DNA of the CDR3: TGTGCCAGCAGTTTTAGCAGCGGGACGAGCTCCTACGAGCAGTACTTC.

V and J are TRBV5-4 and TRBJ1-2, with TRBD1 as a possible D gene (5 bases). The CDR3 has 15 residues. Trimming left V 4 bases short and J 0 bases short, with 13 bases between. Germline V lookup: CDR1 SGHNT, CDR2 YYREEE (reference sequence). The CDR3 DNA reads as TGTGCCAGCAGCACTGAACAGGTGGCTAACTATGGCTACACCTTC. Translation: CASSTEQVANYGYTF.

The CDR3 protein is CASSGGGLSEKLFF. CDR3 in DNA: TGTGCCAGCAGTGGGGGGGGACTTAGTGAAAAACTGTTTTTT. This chain connects TRBV6-1 to TRBJ1-4; D might be TRBD1 (5 bases). Trimming removed 4 bases from V and 7 bases from J, with 13 bases in between. This CDR3 is built from 14 residues. Germline V gives CDR1 MNHNS, CDR2 SASEGT.

The rearrangement uses TRBV9 and TRBJ1-4; D gene unclear. Germline loops: CDR1 SGDLS, CDR2 YYNGEE. V was pared by 2 bases and J by 4 bases, with 6 bases between. CDR3 length: 13 residues. The CDR3 nucleotides read TGTGCCAGCAGCGTCGGGGTTAATGAAAAACTGTTTTTT. It yields the protein CASSVGVNEKLFF.

The chain couples TRBV5-4 to TRBJ1-1, with 9 bases lining up with TRBD1. The CDR3 loop spans 16 amino acids. The V segment lost 4 bases and the J segment 2 bases; nucleotides outside the gene matches: 9. Germline V gene data show CDR1 as SGHNT and CDR2 as YYREEE (reference sequence). CDR3 sequence: CASSIGTGIVNTEAFF. As DNA, the CDR3 is TGTGCCAGCAGCATCGGGACAGGGATTGTCAACACTGAAGCTTTCTTT.